This is a list of T cell receptor beta chains from one sample in a study of OX40 agonist ivuxolimab in advanced cancers. Only in-frame clones appear in the TCRdb table, and some are missing; sequencing was by immunoSEQ multiplex PCR. The sample has 30,000 to 45,000 clones, 74% seen once. The material was CD4+ or CD8+ T cells sorted from blood, obtained in a trial of the OX40 agonist ivuxolimab. All receptors come from an adult with an advanced solid tumor such as melanoma, head and neck, liver or kidney cancer. CDR3s include the opening cysteine and the closing phenylalanine or tryptophan. The order of the fields is J gene, V gene, clone size, D gene, CDR3 DNA, CDR3 protein. D genes are given only for firm matches. A clone size is listed for some rows: how often the clone was seen (once, few, many), or a class if it is expanded.

J gene: TRBJ1-2
V gene: TRBV6-5
clone size: few
D gene: .
CDR3 DNA: TGTGCCAGCAGTTACTCGCCGCGCGATAAGTCAGATGGCTACACCTTC
CDR3 protein: CASSYSPRDKSDGYTF

J gene: TRBJ1-1
V gene: TRBV6-6
clone size: .
D gene: .
CDR3 DNA: TGTGCCACCGTTTCGGGGAACACTGAAGCTTTCTTT
CDR3 protein: CATVSGNTEAFF

J gene: TRBJ2-6
V gene: TRBV10-2
clone size: .
D gene: .
CDR3 DNA: TGCGCCAGCGACAACCGGACCGGGCGTGCCTTCTCTGGGGCCAACGTCCTGACTTTC
CDR3 protein: CASDNRTGRAFSGANVLTF

J gene: TRBJ2-2
V gene: TRBV6-5
clone size: .
D gene: TRBD1
CDR3 DNA: TGTGCCAGCAGTTTGCCCGGGACAGGGCACACCGGGGAGCTGTTTTTT
CDR3 protein: CASSLPGTGHTGELFF

J gene: TRBJ2-2
V gene: TRBV6-1
clone size: .
D gene: .
CDR3 DNA: TGTGCCAGCATGAGGATGGCCGGGGAGCTGTTTTTT
CDR3 protein: CASMRMAGELFF

J gene: TRBJ2-2
V gene: TRBV30
clone size: .
D gene: .
CDR3 DNA: TGTGCCTGGAGTGTACGAGACAGTAGTATCGGGGAGCTGTTTTTT
CDR3 protein: CAWSVRDSSIGELFF

J gene: TRBJ1-1
V gene: TRBV29-1
clone size: .
D gene: TRBD1
CDR3 DNA: TGCAGCGTCTGGGACAGCGGGGTCTGGGGGACTGAAGCTTTCTTT
CDR3 protein: CSVWDSGVWGTEAFF

J gene: TRBJ2-7
V gene: TRBV6-5
clone size: .
D gene: TRBD1
CDR3 DNA: TGTGCCAGCAGTTTACAGGGGGCCTACGAGCAGTACTTC
CDR3 protein: CASSLQGAYEQYF

J gene: TRBJ1-5
V gene: TRBV7-2
clone size: once
D gene: TRBD1
CDR3 DNA: TGTGCCAGCAGCTTAGTGGGGACAGGGGACCAGCCCCAGCATTTT
CDR3 protein: CASSLVGTGDQPQHF

J gene: TRBJ1-1
V gene: TRBV13
clone size: .
D gene: .
CDR3 DNA: TGTGCCAGCAGCTTAAAGGACAAGACTGAAGCTTTCTTT
CDR3 protein: CASSLKDKTEAFF

J gene: TRBJ2-7
V gene: TRBV18
clone size: .
D gene: TRBD1
CDR3 DNA: TGTGCCAGCTCACCGGACAGGGCCTACGAGCAGTACTTC
CDR3 protein: CASSPDRAYEQYF

J gene: TRBJ2-5
V gene: TRBV7-2
clone size: few
D gene: TRBD1
CDR3 DNA: TGTGCCAGCAGCTTGCCGGGACAGGGAGGCGAGACCCAGTACTTC
CDR3 protein: CASSLPGQGGETQYF

J gene: TRBJ1-2
V gene: TRBV15
clone size: .
D gene: .
CDR3 DNA: TGTGCCACCAGCAGAGAGGGCGGTGCTCTTGGCTACACCTTC
CDR3 protein: CATSREGGALGYTF

J gene: TRBJ1-1
V gene: TRBV9
clone size: .
D gene: TRBD1
CDR3 DNA: TGTGCCAGCAGCGTGGGGACAGGGGGCTATCGGAACACTGAAGCTTTCTTT
CDR3 protein: CASSVGTGGYRNTEAFF

J gene: TRBJ2-7
V gene: TRBV11-2
clone size: .
D gene: .
CDR3 DNA: TGTGCCAGCACCCTAGGGGGACTTCTCTACGAGCAGTACTTC
CDR3 protein: CASTLGGLLYEQYF

J gene: TRBJ2-6
V gene: TRBV6-4
clone size: .
D gene: .
CDR3 DNA: TGTGCCAGCAGTCAGAGCTCTGGGGCCAACGTCCTGACTTTC
CDR3 protein: CASSQSSGANVLTF

J gene: TRBJ2-3
V gene: TRBV11-3
clone size: once
D gene: .
CDR3 DNA: TGTGCCAGCAGCTTCGTGGGGGGGCCAGGTGATACGCAGTATTTT
CDR3 protein: CASSFVGGPGDTQYF